Listed here is a single T cell receptor (beta chain). Antigen: not known. Germline V gene data show CDR1 as SGHRS and CDR2 as YFSETQ. V shed 4 bases, J shed 5 bases, and the junction held 6 bases outside the gene matches. The CDR3 loop spans 15 amino acids. Both 60 Vbeta primers and 13 Jbeta primers went into the PCR. Clones were sequenced by immunoSEQ multiplex PCR, and TCRdb holds only the in-frame ones, with some missing. This sample has 130,000 or so clones, with 70% to 80% found just once. These data are taken from a study of cytomegalovirus exposure and HLA in healthy donors. Study-level results: On later analysis, the bulk of CMV-associated TCR beta chains appeared to be HLA-restricted. CMV antigen specificity was confirmed in vitro for a few CMV-associated chains. One later analysis reportedly identified an Asian-associated ancestry cluster that showed fewer N-insertions than the roughly 700-donor mean. What was likely a sequencing artifact was a cluster of highly shared sequence variants.

The TCR sequence derives from a woman aged 60 to 75 in good health and CMV-seronegative. The material sequenced was PBMCs. V and J are TRBV5-1 and TRBJ2-2; 9 nucleotides align to TRBD1. The CDR3 DNA reads as TGCGCCAGCAGCCCGGGACAGGGTAGGACCGGGGAGCTGTTTTTT. It codes for CASSPGQGRTGELFF. Looking up the rest from reference TRBV5-1 and TRBJ2-2 gives the full variable domain: KAGVTQTPRYLIKTRGQQVTLSCSPISGHRSVSWYQQTPGQGLQFLFEYFSETQRNKGNFPGRFSGRQFSNSRSEMNVSTLELGDSALYLCASSPGQGRTGELFFGEGSRLTVL.